Included here is one T cell receptor beta chain sequence, with context. The source of the sample is a study of blood T cell repertoires in COVID-19. Study-level information: The United States, Italy and Spain were the sources of the acute and convalescent COVID-19 samples. T cells, B-cell-depleted T cells, or PBMCs provided the cDNA or gDNA that served as material.

Authors' data handling: Reference gene primers were amplified, and this amplification served to estimate nucleated cell counts. The data were produced by immunoSEQ multiplex PCR, yet TCRdb's version contains in-frame clones alone and is incomplete. V, J and clone size are those of that table, while D and trimming were read from the DNA. The data hold 200,000 to 250,000 clones, with over 65% observed a single time. Germline CDR1 reads ENHRY; CDR2 reads SYGVKD. V was pared by 11 bases and J by 0 bases, with 13 bases between. The CDR3 consists of 13 residues. The sequenced sample consisted of peripheral blood. V usage is TRBV10-3 and J usage is TRBJ2-5; TRBD2 is a possible D gene (5 bases). The sequence derives from an older woman with active or convalescent COVID-19. The CDR3 protein is CAACREYQETQYF. CDR3 coding DNA: TGTGCCGCCTGCCGGGAATACCAAGAGACCCAGTACTTC.